Below are 27 T cell receptor beta chains sequenced from a single sample in a study of T cell responses to AZD1222 COVID-19 vaccine. TCRdb's table, derived via immunoSEQ multiplex PCR, lists solely in-frame clones and lacks some. The top ten hold around 3.1% of the sample, which has under 150,000 clones, roughly 93% seen once. This specimen consisted of peripheral blood, obtained on day 0 of AZD1222 vaccination. The source is an adult in good health.

The chain couples TRBV5-1 to TRBJ1-1, with 12 bases aligning to TRBD1. The CDR3 has 16 residues. Germline values: CDR1 SGHRS, CDR2 YFSETQ. With 3 bases clipped from V and 5 bases from J, the junction kept 8 bases outside the gene matches. For the CDR3, the DNA is TGCGCCAGCAGCTCGGGACAGGGGGCCGCGTGGACTGAAGCTTTCTTT. Translating it yields CASSSGQGAAWTEAFF.

This clone was found once. The chain joins TRBV5-1 to TRBJ2-2, with D perhaps matching TRBD2 (5 bases). Trimming shortened V by 0 bases and J by 6 bases, and 9 bases separated the two germline ends. CDR1 is SGHRS and CDR2 is YFSETQ in the germline V gene. The CDR3 runs to 14 residues. The CDR3 region is CASSLAGDSGELFF. In DNA form, the CDR3 reads TGCGCCAGCAGCTTGGCCGGGGATTCCGGGGAGCTGTTTTTT.

The rearrangement links TRBV19 to TRBJ2-7; D gene uncertain. CDR1 is LNHDA and CDR2 is SQIVND in the germline V gene (reference sequence). V lost 5 bases to trimming and J lost 0 bases, with 14 bases between them. The CDR3 totals 15 residues. The CDR3 sequence: CASSPATPSSYEQYF. The CDR3 DNA reads as TGTGCCAGTAGTCCCGCAACACCGAGCTCCTACGAGCAGTACTTC. The full variable domain, rest sourced from reference TRBV19 and TRBJ2-7, is DGGITQSPKYLFRKEGQNVTLSCEQNLNHDAMYWYRQDPGQGLRLIYYSQIVNDFQKGDIAEGYSVSREKKESFPLTVTSAQKNPTAFYLCASSPATPSSYEQYFGPGTRLTVT.

This sequence joins TRBV7-6 and TRBJ2-1; D possibly matches TRBD1 or TRBD2 (6 bases each). Germline V gene data show CDR1 as SGHVS and CDR2 as FNYEAQ. The CDR3 consists of 15 residues. Trimming took off 5 bases at V and 4 bases at J, with 15 bases between the two ends. The CDR3 bases are TGTGCCAGCAGCAGAATTGGCGGGACATACAATGAGCAGTTCTTC. Translating it yields CASSRIGGTYNEQFF.

The chain is built from TRBV10-3 and TRBJ2-7; D perhaps matches TRBD2 (6 bases). V lost 4 bases to trimming and J lost 2 bases, with 9 bases between them. CDR3 length: 13 residues. Germline lookup yields CDR1 ENHRY and CDR2 SYGVKD. The CDR3 sequence: CAISVPGAYEQYF. CDR3 nucleotide sequence: TGTGCCATCAGTGTTCCGGGGGCCTACGAGCAGTACTTC.

The chain recombines TRBV3-1 (or the pseudogene TRBV3-2) with TRBJ2-7; TRBD2 matches 12 bases. Germline loops: CDR1 LGHDT, CDR2 YNNKEL (reference sequence). CDR3 size: 13 residues. V lost 6 bases to trimming and J lost 5 bases; unmatched junction nucleotides: 2. The CDR3 DNA sequence: TGTGCCAGCAGACTAGCGGGAGGCCACGAGCAGTACTTC. It encodes CASRLAGGHEQYF.

The gene calls are TRBV7-2 and TRBJ2-1; 7 bases match TRBD1. From germline, CDR1 is SGHTA and CDR2 FQGNSA. This CDR3 is 12 amino acids long. The V segment lost 5 bases and the J segment 7 bases; nucleotides outside the gene matches: 2. The CDR3 loop reads CASSKQGNEQFF. CDR3 coding DNA: TGTGCCAGCAGCAAACAGGGGAATGAGCAGTTCTTC.

The chain couples TRBV6-5 to TRBJ2-7; 9 bases match TRBD2. Germline CDR1 MNHEY, CDR2 SVGAGI. The CDR3 runs 14 residues. Losses at the gene ends were 10 bases for V and 3 bases for J; bases not matched to a gene: 10. CDR3 bases: TGTGCCACTTCCTATGTAGCGGGGGACTACGAGCAGTACTTC. Translating it yields CATSYVAGDYEQYF.

The gene calls are TRBV5-4 and TRBJ2-2; 7 positions match TRBD2. Germline-derived CDR1 and CDR2 are SGHNT and YYREEE (reference sequence). After removal of 4 bases from V and 3 bases from J, the junction contained 12 bases not matched to a gene. CDR3 length equals 17 residues. CDR3 in amino acids: CASSATAASGYTGELFF. CDR3 DNA sequence: TGTGCCAGCAGCGCCACGGCGGCTAGCGGCTACACCGGGGAGCTGTTTTTT. The full variable domain, its missing parts supplied by reference TRBV5-4 and TRBJ2-2, is ETGVTQSPTHLIKTRGQQVTLRCSSQSGHNTVSWYQQALGQGPQFIFQYYREEENGRGNFPPRFSGLQFPNYSSELNVNALELDDSALYLCASSATAASGYTGELFFGEGSRLTVL.

This chain links TRBV7-9 with TRBJ1-4; D not certain. Trimming stripped 1 base from V and 6 bases from J, with 12 bases between. From germline, CDR1 is SEHNR and CDR2 FQNEAQ (reference sequence). The CDR3 length is 15 residues. Here the CDR3 DNA reads TGTGCCAGCAGCTTAGGGGTACAGCTTTATGAAAAACTGTTTTTT. Protein: CASSLGVQLYEKLFF.

This rearrangement joins TRBV7-2 to TRBJ2-3; D not resolved. Germline V gives CDR1 SGHTA, CDR2 FQGNSA. The CDR3 has 14 amino acids. V was trimmed by 4 bases and J by 6 bases, leaving 14 bases between them. In DNA form, the CDR3 reads TGTGCCAGCAGCTACTACGTCTTTGCGGATACGCAGTATTTT. Protein: CASSYYVFADTQYF.

The chain couples TRBV19 to TRBJ1-2, with D maybe TRBD1 (5 bases). The germline gives CDR1 LNHDA, CDR2 SQIVND (reference sequence). V lost 7 bases, J lost 8 bases, and 32 bases lay in between. The CDR3 consists of 18 residues. The CDR3 coding sequence is TGTGCCAGTAAGGGCCTAACCGGGATTCGGAGGGGCTATAGCGGCTACACCTTC. Its translation: CASKGLTGIRRGYSGYTF.

To note about this clone: Other DNA sequences in this specimen translate into the identical CDR3. The V gene is TRBV29-1, the J gene TRBJ1-1; no definite D call. CDR1 SQVTM and CDR2 ANQGSEA come from the germline V gene. The CDR3 runs to 11 residues. V was shortened by 5 bases and J by 2 bases, with 6 bases between the two germline ends. The CDR3 loop is CSVSRNTEAFF. For the CDR3, the DNA is TGCAGCGTTAGCAGAAACACTGAAGCTTTCTTT.

The CDR3 DNA reads TGTGCCAGCAGCGTAGAGGCGGGAGACTCTAATGAGCAGTTCTTC. This codes for CASSVEAGDSNEQFF. The chain recombines TRBV9 with TRBJ2-1; 7 bases are a match to TRBD2. The V gene end was trimmed by 0 bases and the J gene end by 7 bases; junction bases not matched to a gene: 7. The germline CDR1 and CDR2 sequences are SGDLS and YYNGEE. The CDR3 loop spans 15 amino acids.

The rearrangement uses TRBV9 and TRBJ2-5; D is perhaps TRBD2 (6 bases). V gave up 3 bases and J gave up 3 bases, with 12 bases separating them. Germline V gene sequence: CDR1 SGDLS, CDR2 YYNGEE. This CDR3 is 14 amino acids long. The DNA of the CDR3 is TGTGCCAGCAGCGGGGGTTGGGGGGAAGAGACCCAGTACTTC. This sequence encodes CASSGGWGEETQYF.

The J gene is TRBJ1-5, the V gene TRBV7-8, with D perhaps TRBD1 (5 bases). Germline lookup yields CDR1 SGHVS and CDR2 FQNEAQ. This CDR3 has 13 amino acids. The V and J ends lost 5 bases and 6 bases respectively, with 11 bases between them. CDR3 amino acids: CASSPGGFQPQHF. The CDR3 nucleotides are TGTGCCAGCAGCCCCGGGGGGTTTCAGCCCCAGCATTTT.

The chain has TRBV7-8 and TRBJ2-1; 16 positions match TRBD2. CDR3 length equals 19 residues. The germline V gene has CDR1 SGHVS and CDR2 FQNEAQ. V dropped 1 base and J dropped 4; count of bases not matched to a gene: 7. CDR3 coding DNA: TGTGCCAGCAGCTTAGGACCGGGACTAGCGGGAGGGGGTTACAATGAGCAGTTCTTC. It specifies CASSLGPGLAGGGYNEQFF.

A few counts support this clone. The chain employs TRBV21-1 and TRBJ1-3. TRBV21-1 is shown as a pseudogene. This CDR3 region has 15 residues. CDR3 region: CASSKGKSSGNTIYF. In DNA, the CDR3 is TGTGCCAGCAGCAAAGGCAAGAGCTCTGGAAACACCATATATTTT.

This chain connects TRBV5-8 to TRBJ1-5; the D gene is possibly TRBD1 (5 bases). Germline V gives CDR1 SGHTS, CDR2 YDEGEE. This CDR3 spans 14 amino acids. V dropped 0 bases and J dropped 9 bases, with 13 bases sitting between them. CDR3 in DNA: TGTGCCAGCAGCTTGGAGGCAGGGAGACCGCCCCAGCATTTT. As protein: CASSLEAGRPPQHF.

The V gene is TRBV7-9, the J gene TRBJ1-3; unclear D gene. This CDR3 has 14 amino acids. Per the germline V gene, CDR1 is SEHNR and CDR2 is FQNEAQ (reference sequence). V shed 5 bases and J shed 2 bases, with 10 bases lying between them. The CDR3 nucleotides are TGTGCCAGCAGCGAGACTACCCCTGGAAACACCATATATTTT. The encoded protein is CASSETTPGNTIYF.

The chain employs TRBV24-1 and TRBJ2-3; unclear D gene. Trimming took 4 bases from V and 6 from J, leaving 13 bases between them. The CDR3 extends over 14 amino acids. Germline values: CDR1 KGHDR, CDR2 SFDVKD. The CDR3 spells CATSDSPGLDTQYF. As DNA, the CDR3 is TGTGCCACCAGTGACTCCCCCGGGTTGGATACGCAGTATTTT.

This clone has just a few counts. This chain connects TRBV3-1 (or the pseudogene TRBV3-2) to TRBJ1-5; the D is unclear. Germline V gene lookup returns CDR1 LGHDT and CDR2 YNNKEL (reference sequence). V was shortened by 1 base and J by 10 bases, with 14 bases between the two germline ends. The CDR3 runs 14 residues. The CDR3 reads CASSQGQALGPQHF. CDR3 DNA: TGTGCCAGCAGCCAAGGGCAGGCCTTAGGTCCCCAGCATTTT.

The chain joins TRBV4-1 to TRBJ2-5, with D possibly matching TRBD2 (5 bases). Trimming pared 1 base from V and 4 bases from J, leaving 10 bases between. The CDR3 contains 14 residues. The germline V gene has CDR1 MGHRA and CDR2 YSYEKL. The CDR3 coding sequence is TGCGCCAGCAGCCAAGGACAAGGAGGAGAGACCCAGTACTTC. It encodes CASSQGQGGETQYF.

This sequence joins TRBV28 and TRBJ2-1, with D unclear. The CDR3 contains 11 residues. From germline, CDR1 is MDHEN and CDR2 SYDVKM. V lost 3 bases and J lost 8, with 5 bases in between. This CDR3 reads CASSFVDEQFF. The CDR3 bases are TGTGCCAGCAGTTTTGTTGATGAGCAGTTCTTC.

The rearrangement joins TRBV4-1 to TRBJ1-5; 7 bases fit TRBD1. The germline V gene has CDR1 MGHRA and CDR2 YSYEKL. V dropped 6 bases and J dropped 3; count of bases not matched to a gene: 5. The CDR3 extends over 14 amino acids. The DNA for the CDR3 is TGCGCCAGCAGTCCACAGGGGACCAATCAGCCCCAGCATTTT. Translation: CASSPQGTNQPQHF.

The chain is built from TRBV30 and TRBJ1-5; TRBD1 is a possible D gene (5 bases). The CDR3 length is 15 residues. The V and J ends lost 0 bases and 2 bases respectively, with 11 bases between them. Per germline, CDR1 GTSNPN and CDR2 SVGIG (reference sequence). As DNA, the CDR3 is TGTGCCTGGAGTGTGTCGGGGCGAGGCAATCAGCCCCAGCATTTT. Its protein product is CAWSVSGRGNQPQHF.

This clone occurred once. The chain joins TRBV3-1 (or the pseudogene TRBV3-2) to TRBJ1-2; 7 bases line up with TRBD1. Losses at the gene ends were 5 bases for V and 13 bases for J; bases not matched to a gene: 10. Germline V CDR1 and CDR2: LGHDT, YNNKEL (reference sequence). The CDR3 extends over 12 amino acids. The CDR3 nucleotides are TGTGCCAGCAGCGCGACCGGGACAGCCGTCACCTTC. Translating it yields CASSATGTAVTF.